Sequencing of this T cell receptor (beta chain) was carried out in a study of regulatory T cells in long-lasting Graves disease. The germline CDR1 and CDR2 sequences are SGHNT and YENEEA. The CDR3 consists of 14 residues. J was trimmed by 4 bases and V by 5 bases; bases with no gene match: 4. Time point in this sample: persistent/refractory GD, antithyroid drugs over 5 years with positive TRAb. PBMC-extracted RNA yielded the TCR library. This clonotype was observed at least ten times. Its antigen is not known. Study-level findings and limits: Persistent disease exhibited a predilection for TRBV28, TRBJ1-2 and TRBJ2-5.

Arm-PCR with iRepertoire HTBI primers amplified the CDR3 regions for these TCR beta libraries. Via MiXCR, TCRdb re-called the multiplex PCR reads, giving one row per CDR3 protein. Here the sample spans more than 350,000 distinct CDR3 sequences, 20% to 25% being singletons. The J gene is TRBJ2-2, the V gene TRBV11-3; 7 bases are shared with TRBD1. This clonotype originated in a female donor with Graves disease. Sample: peripheral blood mononuclear cells (PBMCs), taken when the disease was refractory, from a patient treated with antithyroid drugs. In DNA form, the CDR3 reads TGTGCCAGCAGCCTACAGGGGCGCACCGGGGAGCTGTTTTTT. Encoded protein: CASSLQGRTGELFF.